This paragraph reports one TCR beta chain. Its specificity is unknown. Only in-frame clones appear in the TCRdb table, and some are missing; sequencing was by immunoSEQ multiplex PCR. This table has roughly 62,000 clones, approximately 90% appearing once. The CDR3 contains 15 residues. CDR1 and CDR2 from the germline V gene are MNHEY and SVGAGI. V lost 0 bases and J lost 6; bases outside the gene matches: 5. This entry comes from a study of a mutant IDH1 vaccine in newly diagnosed glioma. Study in general: With temozolomide cycles, or 4-6 weeks after radiotherapy alone, vaccination was started. There were about 60% males and approximately 38% females among treated patients, whose mean age was approximately 38 years. Study-level points and caveats: Pseudoprogression appeared independent of alterations in top peripheral clonotypes.

Documented time point: week 11, during vaccination. Mutant IDH1 20-mer peptide, at 300 ug, made up each vaccine dose, with topical imiquimod. Diagnosis in the donors showed new WHO grade 3 or 4 astrocytomas that were IDH1-mutant and ATRX-lost. The chain carries TRBV6-5 and TRBJ2-3; 8 nucleotides align to TRBD2. The sample was PBMCs, taken from a glioma patient whose treatment included an IDH1 peptide vaccine. This TCR came from a man in his forties with glioma. In nucleotides, the CDR3 is TGTGCCAGCAGTTACTCTACGGGGGGGTGGGATACGCAGTATTTT. Its protein is CASSYSTGGWDTQYF.